A selection of T cell receptor beta chains follows, all from one sample in a study of blood T cell repertoires in COVID-19. Data came from immunoSEQ multiplex PCR; TCRdb stores just in-frame clones and leaves some out. The sample lists about 290,000 clones; around nine tenths were seen once. The source material was peripheral blood. The receptors come from a woman younger than 45 with COVID-19, enrolled during active disease. Each CDR3 is given with its conserved first and last residue. The D gene is left open where the match is weak.

cdr3_nt	cdr3_aa	d_call	v_call	j_call
TGTGCCAGCAGCCCCGAACCCAGGGACACTGAAGCTTTCTTT	CASSPEPRDTEAFF	NA	TRBV3-1/TRBV3-2	TRBJ1-1
TGTGCCAGCTCAGGGGCGGGGCGGAGGGAGACCCAGTACTTC	CASSGAGRRETQYF	NA	TRBV18	TRBJ2-5
TGTGCCAGTAGTATCAGGGGATCAGGCAATCAGCCCCAGCATTTT	CASSIRGSGNQPQHF	NA	TRBV19	TRBJ1-5
TGTGCCAGCAGTGCTGGACAGGCTTACGAGCAGTACTTC	CASSAGQAYEQYF	TRBD1	TRBV2	TRBJ2-7
TGTGCCAGCAGCTACGGGCAGATTGGACAGGGTGGGATTGAAGCTTTCTTT	CASSYGQIGQGGIEAFF	TRBD1	TRBV7-2	TRBJ1-1
TGTGCCAGCAGCTTTTCTTTGACAGGATCTGGAGCTAACTATGGCTACACCTTC	CASSFSLTGSGANYGYTF	NA	TRBV5-4	TRBJ1-2
TGCGCCAGCAGCTTTGGGGTGACAGGGGACACCGGGGAGCTGTTTTTT	CASSFGVTGDTGELFF	TRBD1	TRBV5-1	TRBJ2-2
TGCGCCAGCAGCTTCCAGGGGGCGGGGGATGAGACCCAGTACTTC	CASSFQGAGDETQYF	NA	TRBV5-1	TRBJ2-5
TGTGCCAGCAGTTTGGTGGGGGGGTTTGAAGCTTTCTTT	CASSLVGGFEAFF	NA	TRBV12-3/TRBV12-4	TRBJ1-1
TGTGCCAGCAGTGTTCTCCTCGCGGACGAGCAGTACTTC	CASSVLLADEQYF	NA	TRBV2	TRBJ2-7
TGTGCCACCAGTGATGGGGGGGGACTAGGGAACACCGGGGAGCTGTTTTTT	CATSDGGGLGNTGELFF	TRBD2	TRBV24-1	TRBJ2-2